These 20 T cell receptor beta chains share one sample of origin, sequenced in a study of spatial heterogeneity in lung cancer. One entry per CDR3 protein, called by TCRdb with MiXCR from the 5' RACE reads. Here the sample spans about 45,000 distinct CDR3 sequences, about 13% being singletons. Time point described: sample taken at primary tumor resection. From tumor, nontumor lung or frozen PBMC, whole RNA was taken unsorted for sequencing. Sequencing was performed on PBMCs, taken at surgery. These receptors were obtained from a male donor with early-stage non-small cell lung cancer.

This clonotype was counted ten times or more. The V call is TRBV6-2 or TRBV6-3, the J call TRBJ2-5; D is perhaps TRBD2 (6 bases). Germline CDR1 is MNHEY and CDR2 is SVGEGT. The CDR3 loop spans 15 amino acids. V lost 0 bases to trimming and J lost 5 bases, with 13 bases between them. CDR3 amino acids: CASSYSHGSAETQYF. CDR3 DNA sequence: TGTGCCAGCAGTTACTCCCACGGGAGCGCGGAGACCCAGTACTTC.

The chain recombines TRBV29-1 with TRBJ2-2; D possibly corresponds to TRBD2 (6 bases). The CDR3 sequence is 16 residues long. Germline V gene sequence: CDR1 SQVTM, CDR2 ANQGSEA. Trimming pared 0 bases from V and 2 bases from J, leaving 13 bases between. The CDR3: CSVEDLMRGNTGELFF. CDR3 nucleotides: TGCAGCGTTGAAGATCTTATGCGGGGCAACACCGGGGAGCTGTTTTTT.

This clonotype occurred a few times. The gene calls are TRBV4-1 and TRBJ2-1; 8 bases line up with TRBD2. The trim removed 4 bases at V and 8 bases at J, leaving 7 bases unmatched. There are 14 residues in the CDR3. Germline values: CDR1 MGHRA, CDR2 YSYEKL. The CDR3 loop is CASSRGLGGDEQFF. For the CDR3, the DNA is TGCGCCAGCAGCCGGGGACTAGGGGGGGATGAGCAGTTCTTC.

This clonotype appeared many times. This chain joins TRBV27 and TRBJ2-7, with no clear D. The CDR3 is 15 residues long. The V and J ends lost 2 bases and 3 bases respectively, with 14 bases between them. Germline CDR1 and CDR2: MNHEY and SMNVEV (reference sequence). The CDR3 region is CASSLTSRSNYEQYF. CDR3 bases: TGTGCCAGCAGTTTAACCTCAAGGTCTAACTACGAGCAGTACTTC.

This clonotype was seen ten or more times. This chain joins TRBV5-6 and TRBJ1-1, with D tentatively TRBD1 (5 bases). CDR1 and CDR2 (germline): SGHDT, YYEEEE. Between the trimmed V and J ends, which lost 0 bases and 0 bases, there was a span of 6 bases. The CDR3 contains 14 residues. This CDR3 reads CASSLGGLNTEAFF. The DNA of the CDR3 is TGTGCCAGCAGCTTGGGGGGCTTGAACACTGAAGCTTTCTTT.

This clonotype was counted many times. V and J are TRBV7-3 and TRBJ2-1; tentative D call: TRBD1 (6 bases). Germline V lookup: CDR1 SGHTA, CDR2 FQGTGA. The CDR3 spans 13 residues. Trimming left V 8 bases short and J 6 bases short, with 14 bases between. The CDR3 DNA reads as TGTGCCAGCGGAAAGGGGGAGTTCAATGAGCAGTTCTTC. It translates to CASGKGEFNEQFF.

This clonotype appeared many times. The CDR3 is CASSSGRTGYTF. The DNA of the CDR3 is TGTGCCAGCAGCTCAGGGAGGACTGGCTACACCTTC. The chain has TRBV7-9 and TRBJ1-2, with TRBD1 as a possible D gene (5 bases). The V end was cut by 4 bases, the J end by 7 bases, with 10 bases between. The CDR3 consists of 12 residues. The V gene's germline CDR1 is SEHNR and CDR2 FQNEAQ (reference sequence).

This clonotype appeared a few times. The V call is TRBV5-1, the J call TRBJ2-3, with 7 bases aligning to TRBD1. V trimming: 2 bases; J trimming: 2 bases; junction bases outside the gene matches: 2. The CDR3 spans 14 residues. Germline CDR1 is SGHRS and CDR2 is YFSETQ. This CDR3 reads CASSLGGYTDTQYF. CDR3 coding DNA: TGCGCCAGCAGCTTAGGGGGCTACACAGATACGCAGTATTTT.

This clonotype turned up a few times. The chain is built from TRBV7-9 and TRBJ1-5; D is undetermined. The CDR3 has 14 residues. V lost 5 bases and J 9 bases, leaving 17 bases between the germline ends. Germline V gene data show CDR1 as SEHNR and CDR2 as FQNEAQ (reference sequence). DNA of the CDR3: TGTGCCAGCAGCCTAAGTTCGGGGAGAACGCCCCAGCATTTT. It translates to CASSLSSGRTPQHF.

This clonotype was seen at least ten times. Mismatch with germline at one junction end may stem from a read error. V usage is TRBV29-1 and J usage is TRBJ1-2; D gene uncertain. Germline assignment: CDR1 SQVTM and CDR2 ANQGSEA. The CDR3 runs to 12 residues. CDR3 sequence: CSVVGQLTFNAF. The DNA for the CDR3 is TGCAGCGTTGTAGGGCAGTTGACTTTTAACGCCTTC.

This clonotype was detected many times. The chain joins TRBV6-1 to TRBJ1-1; 7 bases align to TRBD1. Trimming removed 1 base from V and 9 bases from J; junction bases left unmatched: 8. Germline CDR1 reads MNHNS; CDR2 reads SASEGT. This CDR3 spans 14 amino acids. Written as DNA, the CDR3 is TGTGCCAGCAGTGAAGGGGGGACAGCCCTAAAAGCTTTCTTT. It specifies CASSEGGTALKAFF.

This clonotype was detected only a few times. V and J are TRBV29-1 and TRBJ2-7; D possibly corresponds to TRBD1 (5 bases). Looked up from germline, CDR1 is SQVTM and CDR2 is ANQGSEA. The CDR3 sequence is 11 residues long. Trimming left V 5 bases short and J 7 bases short, with 12 bases between. CDR3 coding DNA: TGCAGCGTTTTGGAGACAGCAGAGCAGTACTTC. Translation gives CSVLETAEQYF.

The chain recombines TRBV7-9 with TRBJ2-2, with TRBD1 identical over 7 bases. CDR1 SEHNR and CDR2 FQNEAQ come from the germline V gene (reference sequence). Germline trimming cut 8 bases from V and 6 bases from J; bases unmatched to any gene: 6. The CDR3 extends over 13 amino acids. The CDR3 protein is CASRDREAGELFF. The CDR3 nucleotides are TGTGCCAGCCGAGACAGGGAAGCCGGGGAGCTGTTTTTT. The full variable domain, in which reference TRBV7-9 and TRBJ2-2 provide the parts outside the CDR3, is DTGVSQNPRHKITKRGQNVTFRCDPISEHNRLYWYRQTLGQGPEFLTYFQNEAQLEKSRLLSDRFSAERPKGSFSTLEIQRTEQGDSAMYLCASRDREAGELFFGEGSRLTVL.

This clonotype was recorded at least ten times. J is TRBJ1-5 and V is TRBV5-1; the D gene is possibly TRBD1 (6 bases). With 4 bases removed from V and 3 bases from J, the gap between germline ends came to 14 bases. This CDR3 region has 15 residues. Per germline, CDR1 SGHRS and CDR2 YFSETQ. CDR3 DNA: TGCGCCAGCAGCCTGGGGGCAGATGACAATCAGCCCCAGCATTTT. This sequence encodes CASSLGADDNQPQHF. Together with reference TRBV5-1 and TRBJ1-5, the CDR3 gives the full variable domain: KAGVTQTPRYLIKTRGQQVTLSCSPISGHRSVSWYQQTPGQGLQFLFEYFSETQRNKGNFPGRFSGRQFSNSRSEMNVSTLELGDSALYLCASSLGADDNQPQHFGDGTRLSIL.

This clonotype was counted between two and nine times. V usage is TRBV4-1 and J usage is TRBJ1-2; 8 bases fit TRBD1. J lost 7 bases, V lost 2 bases, and 9 bases had no gene match. Germline loops: CDR1 MGHRA, CDR2 YSYEKL. The CDR3 totals 15 residues. In DNA form, the CDR3 reads TGCGCCAGCAGCCAAAGCGGACAGGGAGGCAGTGGCTACACCTTC. Protein: CASSQSGQGGSGYTF.

Many counts were recorded for this clonotype. The chain is built from TRBV15 and TRBJ1-6; D possibly corresponds to TRBD1 (6 bases). The CDR3 length is 15 residues. With 4 bases removed from V and 10 bases from J, the gap between germline ends came to 17 bases. Germline V gives CDR1 LNHNV, CDR2 YYDKDF (reference sequence). The CDR3 sequence: CATSTYRVLGSPLHF. CDR3 DNA: TGTGCCACCAGCACTTACAGGGTTTTAGGCTCACCCCTCCACTTT.

The V gene is TRBV20-1, the J gene TRBJ1-3; D may be TRBD1 (6 bases). V lost 2 bases and J lost 0, with 14 bases in between. The V gene's germline CDR1 is DFQATT and CDR2 SNEGSKA (reference sequence). The CDR3 covers 16 residues. The DNA for the CDR3 is TGCAGTGCTAGAAGGGGGGGTCTGCTCTCTGGAAACACCATATATTTT. It translates to CSARRGGLLSGNTIYF.

The rearrangement uses TRBV7-9 and TRBJ2-7; 8 bases are a match to TRBD1. Germline lookup yields CDR1 SEHNR and CDR2 FQNEAQ (reference sequence). V lost 2 bases and J lost 0; bases outside the gene matches: 9. The length of the CDR3 is 17 residues. The CDR3 DNA reads TGTGCCAGCAGCTTAAGTAACTGGGACAGGAACTCCTACGAGCAGTACTTC. It codes for CASSLSNWDRNSYEQYF. The full variable domain, completed using reference TRBV7-9 and TRBJ2-7, is DTGVSQNPRHKITKRGQNVTFRCDPISEHNRLYWYRQTLGQGPEFLTYFQNEAQLEKSRLLSDRFSAERPKGSFSTLEIQRTEQGDSAMYLCASSLSNWDRNSYEQYFGPGTRLTVT.

CDR3 sequence (DNA): TGTGCCAGCAGCTTAGGAACAGGGGAATGGGGAGAGACCCAGTACTTC. It specifies CASSLGTGEWGETQYF. The chain joins TRBV7-9 to TRBJ2-5, with TRBD1 identical over 7 bases. This CDR3 is built from 16 residues. Trimming at V came to 1 base and at J to 4 bases, leaving 9 bases not matched to a gene. Germline CDR1 reads SEHNR; CDR2 reads FQNEAQ (reference sequence).

The J gene is TRBJ2-1, the V gene TRBV5-1, with 14 nucleotides matching TRBD2. Per germline, CDR1 SGHRS and CDR2 YFSETQ. The ends lost 5 bases at V and 4 bases at J; junction bases unmatched: 5. The CDR3 runs to 16 residues. For the CDR3, the DNA is TGCGCCAGCAGTCTGACTAGCGGGAGGGGGTACAATGAGCAGTTCTTC. It encodes CASSLTSGRGYNEQFF.